This T cell receptor (beta chain) comes out of a study of T-cell reconstitution after alpha-beta-depleted transplantation in children. The TCRbeta library was prepared with unique molecular identifiers. TCRdb redid the calling of the PCR reads with MiXCR, one entry per CDR3 protein. The sample has approximately 130,000 distinct CDR3 sequences; 8% to 10% are singletons. Trimming took 4 bases from V and 1 from J, leaving 16 bases between them. Germline CDR1 is SGHTA and CDR2 is FQGNSA. The CDR3 runs 17 residues. Study findings and constraints: Surviving recipient T cells and thymic progenitors accounted for the high day-60 TCRbeta diversity observed in some patients.

This clonotype was counted a few times. The antigen remains unidentified. The V and J genes are TRBV7-2 and TRBJ2-2; D might be TRBD2 (6 bases). Sequences were derived from PBMCs, mostly from graft donor cells, sampled 180 days after TCRalphabeta/CD19-depleted stem cell transplant. The origin of this receptor is a girl in the first two years of life who had a stem cell transplant for combined immunodeficiency, so the T cells may come from the graft donor. CDR3 bases: TGTGCCAGCAGCTCAGGACCCTTAGCGGTGAACACCGGGGAGCTGTTTTTT. Protein: CASSSGPLAVNTGELFF.